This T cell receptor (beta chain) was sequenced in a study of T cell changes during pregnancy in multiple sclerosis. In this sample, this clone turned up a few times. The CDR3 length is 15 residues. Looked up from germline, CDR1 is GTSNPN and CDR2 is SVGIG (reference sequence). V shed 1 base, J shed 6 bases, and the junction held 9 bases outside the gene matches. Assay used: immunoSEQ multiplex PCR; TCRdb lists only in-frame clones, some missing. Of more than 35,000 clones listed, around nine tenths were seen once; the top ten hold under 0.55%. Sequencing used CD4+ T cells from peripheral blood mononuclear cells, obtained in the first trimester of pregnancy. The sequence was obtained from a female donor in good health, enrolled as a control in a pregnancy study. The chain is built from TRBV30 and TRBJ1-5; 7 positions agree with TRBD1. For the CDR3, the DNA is TGTGCCTGGAGTGGAGGACAGGAGGGTCGTCAGCCCCAGCATTTT. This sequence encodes CAWSGGQEGRQPQHF. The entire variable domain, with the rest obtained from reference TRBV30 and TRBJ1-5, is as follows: SQTIHQWPATLVQPVGSPLSLECTVEGTSNPNLYWYRQAAGRGLQLLFYSVGIGQISSEVPQNLSASRPQDRQFILSSKKLLLSDSGFYLCAWSGGQEGRQPQHFGDGTRLSIL.